The 8 T cell receptor beta chains given below trace back to one sample, sequenced in a study of cytomegalovirus exposure and HLA in healthy donors (dated by TCRdb to about 2017). Library preparation employed the immunoSEQ multiplex PCR assay. For the multiplex PCR, a mixture combining 60 forward primers for TCR Vbeta segments and 13 reverse primers for TCR Jbeta segments was used. What TCRdb holds here is the immuneACCESS table cut down to in-frame rearrangements. Part of the clones is not present; checked against another copy, under half of the missing clones reflect an unresolved V gene, and the others are unexplained. Within this sample are almost 200,000 clones, with roughly 85% of them counted one time only. The top ten constitute about 2.5% of the sample. The sequenced sample consisted of PBMCs. The receptor set was obtained from a woman in her forties or fifties in good health and CMV-seronegative.

The V gene is TRBV7-2, the J gene TRBJ2-3, with D possibly TRBD2 on 6 matching bases. The CDR3 length is 15 residues. Germline V gene lookup returns CDR1 SGHTA and CDR2 FQGNSA. V gave up 5 bases and J gave up 9 bases, with 21 bases separating them. CDR3 protein: CASSEPGLERRTQYF. CDR3 DNA: TGTGCCAGCAGCGAACCGGGACTGGAACGCAGGACGCAGTATTTT.

The chain combines TRBV6-5 with TRBJ1-4; 9 bases fit TRBD1. The CDR3 sequence is 14 residues long. Trimming removed 6 bases from V and 12 bases from J; junction bases left unmatched: 11. Germline V gene lookup returns CDR1 MNHEY and CDR2 SVGAGI. The CDR3 is CASSKDRGPSELFF. In DNA form, the CDR3 reads TGTGCCAGCAGCAAGGACAGGGGCCCCTCTGAACTGTTTTTT.

The chain couples TRBV19 to TRBJ2-6, with 9 bases matching TRBD1. CDR1 is LNHDA, CDR2 SQIVND, per germline (reference sequence). J was trimmed by 0 bases and V by 3 bases; bases with no gene match: 15. The CDR3 covers 21 residues. The CDR3 protein is CASSIPWDREVGHSGANVLTF. CDR3 nucleotides: TGTGCCAGTAGTATCCCGTGGGACAGGGAAGTTGGACACTCTGGGGCCAACGTCCTGACTTTC.

The rearrangement links TRBV11-2 to TRBJ1-1; possibly TRBD1 for D (5 bases). Germline CDR1 SGHAT, CDR2 FQNNGV. CDR3 size: 14 residues. V was cut by 2 bases and J by 8 bases, with 15 bases left in between. CDR3 sequence (DNA): TGTGCCAGCAGCTTATCATACCAGGGCAGAGAAGCTTTCTTT. This translates into CASSLSYQGREAFF.

This clone turned up a few times. This chain joins TRBV5-4 and TRBJ2-1, with 11 positions matching TRBD2. The CDR3 is made up of 15 amino acids. CDR1 is SGHNT, CDR2 YYREEE, per germline (reference sequence). J was trimmed by 7 bases and V by 4 bases; bases with no gene match: 7. The CDR3 coding sequence is TGTGCCAGCAGCAATAGCGGGAGGGCTCGAAATGAGCAGTTCTTC. As protein: CASSNSGRARNEQFF. Drawing the rest from reference TRBV5-4 and TRBJ2-1, the complete variable domain is ETGVTQSPTHLIKTRGQQVTLRCSSQSGHNTVSWYQQALGQGPQFIFQYYREEENGRGNFPPRFSGLQFPNYSSELNVNALELDDSALYLCASSNSGRARNEQFFGPGTRLTVL.

The gene calls are TRBV6-4 and TRBJ2-7, with TRBD2 matching 7 bases. Germline V gene lookup returns CDR1 MRHNA and CDR2 SNTAGT. Losses at the gene ends were 10 bases for V and 5 bases for J; bases not matched to a gene: 20. The CDR3 is 16 amino acids. CDR3 loop: CANPPAGELRWDEQYF. The CDR3 DNA is TGTGCCAACCCCCCGGCGGGAGAACTCAGGTGGGACGAGCAGTACTTC.

In its sample, this clone was seen once. The J gene is TRBJ2-1, the V gene TRBV18; perhaps TRBD2 as D (5 bases). The V gene's germline CDR1 is KGHSH and CDR2 LQKENI. V was pared by 3 bases and J by 5 bases, with 14 bases between. The CDR3 has 15 residues. CDR3 residues: CASSPFHRDDNEQFF. The CDR3 coding sequence is TGTGCCAGCTCACCCTTTCACCGGGATGACAATGAGCAGTTCTTC. Together with reference TRBV18 and TRBJ2-1, the CDR3 gives the full variable domain: NAGVMQNPRHLVRRRGQEARLRCSPMKGHSHVYWYRQLPEEGLKFMVYLQKENIIDESGMPKERFSAEFPKEGPSILRIQQVVRGDSAAYFCASSPFHRDDNEQFFGPGTRLTVL.

This clone showed up just a few times. V usage is TRBV19 and J usage is TRBJ2-2; a weak D match, TRBD1 (5 bases). The germline V gene encodes CDR1 LNHDA and CDR2 SQIVND (reference sequence). The CDR3 loop spans 15 amino acids. Trimming took 6 bases from V and 4 from J, leaving 15 bases between them. As DNA, the CDR3 is TGTGCCAGTAGATTCCCCCCAGGGCCCACCGGGGAGCTGTTTTTT. The encoded protein is CASRFPPGPTGELFF.